This TCR beta chain was sequenced in a study of identical twins. Study-level findings and limits: Models predicted less out-of-frame TCR alpha sharing in monozygotic twins than was found.

The CDR3 consists of 13 residues. Trimming stripped 5 bases from V and 4 bases from J, with 11 bases between. The germline CDR1 and CDR2 sequences are SGHRS and YFSETQ. Concerning this clonotype itself: No antigen is known for it.

A universal primer site was created by template switching, with the cDNA bearing unique molecular identifiers. TCRdb re-analysed the 5' RACE reads in MiXCR, keeping a single row per CDR3 protein. The sample carries 1.5 million or so distinct CDR3 sequences, around 29% recorded once. The J gene is TRBJ2-3, the V gene TRBV5-1; perhaps TRBD2 as D (6 bases). This TCR came from a newborn girl in good health. The sample taken for sequencing was cord blood. The CDR3 spells CASRGRPSDTQYF. The CDR3 bases are TGCGCCAGCAGGGGGAGGCCGTCAGATACGCAGTATTTT.